This TCR beta chain appears in the sequencing data of a study of neurological immune-mediated disorders. Ten or more counts support this clonotype. Time point meaning: longitudinal time-point 2. TCRdb passed the 5' RACE reads through MiXCR, listing each CDR3 protein once. This sample carries about 80,000 distinct CDR3 sequences, more than 5% of them seen once, and the ten largest clones take roughly 7.9%. The source is a woman aged 55-70 years with multiple sclerosis. The sequencing input was PBMCs.

The CDR3 here is CASSLASGFSSGELFF. The CDR3 nucleotides read TGCGCCAGCAGCTTGGCTAGCGGGTTCTCGTCCGGGGAGCTGTTTTTT. The chain employs TRBV5-1 and TRBJ2-2; 8 bases match TRBD2. CDR3 length: 16 amino acids. The ends lost 0 bases at V and 6 bases at J; junction bases unmatched: 7. CDR1 is SGHRS and CDR2 is YFSETQ in the germline V gene.